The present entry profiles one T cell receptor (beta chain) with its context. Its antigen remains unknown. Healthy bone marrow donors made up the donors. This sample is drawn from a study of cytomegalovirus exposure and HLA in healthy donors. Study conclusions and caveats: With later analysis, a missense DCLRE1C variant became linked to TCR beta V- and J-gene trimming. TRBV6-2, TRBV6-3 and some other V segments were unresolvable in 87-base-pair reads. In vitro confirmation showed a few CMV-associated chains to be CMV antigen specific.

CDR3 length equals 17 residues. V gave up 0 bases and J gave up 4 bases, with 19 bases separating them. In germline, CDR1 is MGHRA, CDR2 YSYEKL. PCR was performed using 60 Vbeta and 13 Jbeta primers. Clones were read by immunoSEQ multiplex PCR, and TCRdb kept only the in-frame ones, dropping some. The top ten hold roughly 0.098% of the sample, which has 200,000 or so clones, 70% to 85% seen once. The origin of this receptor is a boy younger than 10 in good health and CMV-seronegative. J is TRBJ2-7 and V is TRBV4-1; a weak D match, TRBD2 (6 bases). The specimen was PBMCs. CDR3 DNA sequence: TGCGCCAGCAGCCAAGATAAGGCTCCCCCGGGGGTTTACGAGCAGTACTTC. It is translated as CASSQDKAPPGVYEQYF.